This entry is about one T cell receptor (beta chain). Germline V gives CDR1 SNHLY, CDR2 FYNNEI. The V gene end was trimmed by 6 bases and the J gene end by 6 bases; junction bases not matched to a gene: 9. CDR3 size: 14 residues. The sample belongs to a study of T cell changes during pregnancy in multiple sclerosis. The method was immunoSEQ multiplex PCR; TCRdb's version includes in-frame clones alone and lacks a portion of them. Of 93,000 or so clones detected, roughly 92% appear once; the ten largest clones hold roughly 0.88%. The chain has TRBV2 and TRBJ2-7; TRBD1 matches 9 bases. The specimen was peripheral blood, collected after pregnancy. The sequence came from a female donor with multiple sclerosis, enrolled in a pregnancy study. As DNA, the CDR3 is TGTGCCAGCAGCCGGGACAGGGAATTCGGCGAGCAGTACTTC. It encodes CASSRDREFGEQYF.